Each of the 17 T cell receptor beta chains below was sequenced from the same sample in a study of cytotoxic CD8 clonotypes in ibrutinib-treated CLL. Using immunoSEQ multiplex PCR, the repertoire was profiled, and TCRdb retains in-frame clones only, with some absent. The sample includes about 150,000 clones, around 80% of them seen just once. Sequencing was performed on PBMCs, taken after 12 months of ibrutinib treatment. All receptors derive from a human donor with chronic lymphocytic leukemia.

The V and J genes are TRBV9 and TRBJ1-5; D is unclear. CDR1 is SGDLS and CDR2 is YYNGEE in the germline V gene. The length of the CDR3 is 18 residues. V was shortened by 0 bases and J by 0 bases, with 16 bases between the two germline ends. The CDR3 region has the DNA TGTGCCAGCAGCGTAGTGACCCCCGTGATGGATAGCAATCAGCCCCAGCATTTT. Translating gives CASSVVTPVMDSNQPQHF.

This clone ranks as medium-sized (0.01 to 0.1%). The rearrangement links TRBV11-3 to TRBJ2-2; unclear D gene. Per germline, CDR1 SGHNT and CDR2 YENEEA. The CDR3 runs to 14 residues. Trimming left V 1 base short and J 1 base short, with 4 bases between. CDR3 residues: CASSLAQNTGELFF. Written as DNA, the CDR3 is TGTGCCAGCAGCTTAGCCCAGAACACCGGGGAGCTGTTTTTT.

The chain employs TRBV7-5 and TRBJ2-2; no check of the table's D call, TRBD2, against the DNA was made. TRBV7-5 is noted as a pseudogene. The CDR3 runs 17 residues. The CDR3 DNA sequence: TGTGTCAGAAGACGGAGGTCGGCGAGGGAGGGCCCGGGGGAGCTGTTTTTT. It is translated as CVRRRRSAREGPGELFF.

The chain uses TRBV4-3 and TRBJ2-4; weak D call: TRBD2 (6 bases). CDR1 LGHNA and CDR2 YSLEER come from the germline V gene. The V and J ends lost 0 bases and 5 bases respectively, with 11 bases between them. CDR3 length equals 15 residues. CDR3 bases: TGCGCCAGCAGCCAAGATCTGGGGACTCAAAACATTCAGTACTTC. Translated, it gives CASSQDLGTQNIQYF.

V and J are TRBV6-6 and TRBJ1-4, with D tentatively TRBD1 (6 bases). Germline-derived CDR1 and CDR2 are MNHNY and SVGAGI (reference sequence). The V and J ends lost 7 bases and 7 bases respectively, with 13 bases between them. This CDR3 comprises 13 residues. The CDR3 DNA is TGTGCCAGCAAAAACAGGGATGGTGAAAAACTGTTTTTT. Its translation is CASKNRDGEKLFF.

The chain links TRBV4-1 to TRBJ2-3; TRBD2 agrees at 12 bases. From germline, CDR1 is MGHRA and CDR2 YSYEKL. V was pared by 4 bases and J by 6 bases, with 8 bases of the junction left unmatched. The length of the CDR3 is 16 residues. CDR3 amino acids: CASSPRLAGAEDTQYF. The CDR3 bases are TGCGCCAGCAGCCCACGACTAGCGGGAGCTGAGGATACGCAGTATTTT.

There are a few counts of this clone. J is TRBJ2-7 and V is TRBV28; possible D gene TRBD2, 6 bases. The CDR3 has 14 residues. The ends were cut back, 7 bases at V and 4 bases at J, with 17 bases in the middle. Per germline, CDR1 MDHEN and CDR2 SYDVKM. DNA of the CDR3: TGTGCCAGCATCATGGCGGGACCTCCGTACGAGCAGTACTTC. As protein: CASIMAGPPYEQYF.

The chain uses TRBV11-2 and TRBJ2-7, with 11 bases matching TRBD1. The CDR3 consists of 14 residues. The V gene's germline CDR1 is SGHAT and CDR2 FQNNGV. Losses at the gene ends were 3 bases for V and 7 bases for J; bases not matched to a gene: 5. This CDR3 reads CASSFGQGAREQYF. CDR3 sequence (DNA): TGTGCCAGCAGCTTTGGACAGGGGGCGAGAGAGCAGTACTTC.

The rearrangement links TRBV4-3 to TRBJ2-7, with 13 positions matching TRBD2. The CDR3 runs to 16 residues. The V and J ends lost 4 bases and 0 bases, in that order; junction bases with no gene match: 3. Germline-derived CDR1 and CDR2 are LGHNA and YSLEER. CDR3 DNA sequence: TGCGCCAGCAGCCCAAGACTAGCGGGAGGCTCCTACGAGCAGTACTTC. Its translation is CASSPRLAGGSYEQYF.

This chain connects TRBV5-4 to TRBJ2-7; TRBD2 matches at 9 bases. After removal of 4 bases from V and 3 bases from J, the junction contained 5 bases not matched to a gene. The CDR3 is 14 amino acids. Germline V lookup: CDR1 SGHNT, CDR2 YYREEE (reference sequence). CDR3 protein: CASSSSGSSYEQYF. The CDR3 coding sequence is TGTGCCAGCAGCAGTAGCGGGAGCAGCTACGAGCAGTACTTC.

V usage is TRBV15 and J usage is TRBJ2-3; no firm D call. The germline V gene encodes CDR1 LNHNV and CDR2 YYDKDF (reference sequence). The CDR3 is 12 amino acids. The V end lost 3 bases, the J end lost 7 bases, and 8 bases lay between the germline ends. CDR3 protein: CATSSSWYTQYF. DNA of the CDR3: TGTGCCACCAGCAGTTCATGGTATACGCAGTATTTT.

The rearrangement joins TRBV7-2 to TRBJ1-4; D might be TRBD1 (6 bases). The length of the CDR3 is 14 residues. Germline CDR1 SGHTA, CDR2 FQGNSA. The V gene lost 3 bases and the J gene lost 6 bases, with 11 bases spanning the gap. CDR3 protein: CASSLGGLYEKLFF. DNA for the CDR3: TGTGCCAGCAGCTTGGGGGGGCTTTATGAAAAACTGTTTTTT.

V usage is TRBV5-1 and J usage is TRBJ1-1; D is undetermined. This CDR3 contains 13 residues. V lost 4 bases to trimming and J lost 3 bases, with 10 bases between them. Germline CDR1 is SGHRS and CDR2 is YFSETQ. CDR3 sequence (DNA): TGCGCCAGCAGCCGTCTAGGGCACACTGAAGCTTTCTTT. Amino acids: CASSRLGHTEAFF.

The chain joins TRBV19 to TRBJ1-1; D is unresolved. V was cut by 6 bases and J by 0 bases, with 11 bases left in between. CDR1 is LNHDA, CDR2 SQIVND, per germline (reference sequence). The CDR3 covers 14 residues. CDR3 sequence reads: CASRSSWVNTEAFF. CDR3 nucleotide sequence: TGTGCCAGTAGAAGTTCTTGGGTGAACACTGAAGCTTTCTTT.

The rearrangement uses TRBV27 and TRBJ2-3; 8 bases fit TRBD2. The germline V gene has CDR1 MNHEY and CDR2 SMNVEV (reference sequence). Unmatched junction bases numbered 8, after V lost 3 bases and J lost 0 bases. The CDR3 has 17 amino acids. The CDR3 spells CASSFLGRAASTDTQYF. In DNA form, the CDR3 reads TGTGCCAGCAGTTTTCTCGGGAGGGCCGCGAGCACAGATACGCAGTATTTT.

The rearrangement joins TRBV7-2 to TRBJ2-2; D not resolved. The ends were cut back, 1 base at V and 2 bases at J, with 11 bases in the middle. Per the germline V gene, CDR1 is SGHTA and CDR2 is FQGNSA. The CDR3 is 16 amino acids. CDR3 coding DNA: TGTGCCAGCAGCTTAGTTGGTATCAAAAACACCGGGGAGCTGTTTTTT. It yields the protein CASSLVGIKNTGELFF.

The gene calls are TRBV5-1 and TRBJ2-3, with D perhaps matching TRBD2 (5 bases). Per the germline V gene, CDR1 is SGHRS and CDR2 is YFSETQ. The ends were cut back, 5 bases at V and 2 bases at J, with 9 bases in the middle. CDR3 length: 13 amino acids. The CDR3, as DNA: TGCGCCAGCAGTCGGGAAGACACAGATACGCAGTATTTT. It specifies CASSREDTDTQYF.